This T cell receptor beta chain was identified in a study of cytomegalovirus exposure and HLA in healthy donors. Study-level findings and limits: Specificity for CMV antigens was confirmed in vitro for a few of the CMV-associated chains.

The junction had 8 bases not matched to a gene; V was cut back by 0 bases and J by 5 bases. CDR1 is SGHDT and CDR2 is YYEEEE in the germline V gene. This CDR3 has 17 residues. Comment on this clone: Its antigen is undetermined.

The study ran its PCR with 60 Vbeta and 13 Jbeta primers. TCRdb's copy holds only in-frame clones and misses some; the assay was immunoSEQ multiplex PCR. Of more than 110,000 clones listed, 75% to 80% are singletons. The receptor was isolated from a male donor in good health and CMV-seronegative. The sample consisted of PBMCs. This rearrangement joins TRBV5-6 to TRBJ2-2, with 9 bases fitting TRBD2. CDR3 protein: CASSLAGTSRSTGELFF. The CDR3 bases are TGTGCCAGCAGCTTGGCCGGGACTAGCAGGAGTACCGGGGAGCTGTTTTTT. Full variable domain (remainder filled in from reference TRBV5-6 and TRBJ2-2): DAGVTQSPTHLIKTRGQQVTLRCSPKSGHDTVSWYQQALGQGPQFIFQYYEEEERQRGNFPDRFSGHQFPNYSSELNVNALLLGDSALYLCASSLAGTSRSTGELFFGEGSRLTVL.